Shown below are 14 T cell receptor beta chains from a single sample sequenced in a study of cytomegalovirus exposure and HLA in healthy donors. Primers for the PCR totalled 60 Vbeta and 13 Jbeta. TCRdb's copy holds only in-frame clones and misses some; the assay was immunoSEQ multiplex PCR. The table shows 130,000 or so clones, with around 8.5% occurring only once. Sequencing was performed on PBMCs. Source of these receptors: a man between 40 and 49 years old in good health and CMV-seronegative.

V gene TRBV7-8 combines with J gene TRBJ1-1; D is uncertain. Trimming left V 4 bases short and J 5 bases short, with 20 bases between. There are 16 residues in the CDR3. Germline V gene lookup returns CDR1 SGHVS and CDR2 FQNEAQ. The CDR3 region has the DNA TGTGCCAGCAGCTCCTATGGCTACAGAATAGGTACTGAAGCTTTCTTT. Translation gives CASSSYGYRIGTEAFF.

The CDR3 bases are TGCGCCAGCAGCCAGCAGACAGTCACCCTTCAGGGCGAGACCCAGTACTTC. Protein product: CASSQQTVTLQGETQYF. V and J are TRBV4-1 and TRBJ2-5; D is perhaps TRBD1 (5 bases). The CDR3 consists of 17 residues. Germline lookup yields CDR1 MGHRA and CDR2 YSYEKL. The V end was cut by 3 bases, the J end by 5 bases, with 22 bases between.

The chain has TRBV5-4 and TRBJ2-6; D is possibly TRBD2 (5 bases). CDR3 length equals 16 residues. V lost 4 bases to trimming and J lost 2 bases, with 13 bases between them. Looked up from germline, CDR1 is SGHNT and CDR2 is YYREEE (reference sequence). The DNA of the CDR3 is TGTGCCAGCAGCATTGGAACCGGGACTGGGGCCAACGTCCTGACTTTC. Its protein product is CASSIGTGTGANVLTF.

This chain joins TRBV5-1 and TRBJ2-7; D is perhaps TRBD1 (5 bases). The ends were cut back, 0 bases at V and 3 bases at J, with 7 bases in the middle. The CDR3 covers 13 residues. Per the germline V gene, CDR1 is SGHRS and CDR2 is YFSETQ. The CDR3 here is CASSLGQNYEQYF. The CDR3 nucleotides are TGCGCCAGCAGCTTGGGACAGAACTACGAGCAGTACTTC.

This clone came up a few times. The chain uses TRBV5-1 and TRBJ1-2; the match to TRBD1 covers 7 bases. After removal of 2 bases from V and 0 bases from J, the junction contained 1 base not matched to a gene. Germline-derived CDR1 and CDR2 are SGHRS and YFSETQ. The length of the CDR3 is 14 residues. The CDR3 DNA is TGCGCCAGCAGCTTAGGGGGCCCTAACTATGGCTACACCTTC. It specifies CASSLGGPNYGYTF.

This clone appeared a few times. This chain joins TRBV7-9 and TRBJ1-6; tentative D call: TRBD1 (6 bases). Germline lookup yields CDR1 SEHNR and CDR2 FQNEAQ (reference sequence). Trimming cost V 0 bases and J 8 bases, with 11 bases left between them. The length of the CDR3 is 15 residues. CDR3: CASSLAPTGDSPLHF. Here the CDR3 DNA reads TGTGCCAGCAGCTTAGCCCCGACAGGAGATTCACCCCTCCACTTT. Together with reference TRBV7-9 and TRBJ1-6, the CDR3 gives the full variable domain: DTGVSQNPRHKITKRGQNVTFRCDPISEHNRLYWYRQTLGQGPEFLTYFQNEAQLEKSRLLSDRFSAERPKGSFSTLEIQRTEQGDSAMYLCASSLAPTGDSPLHFGNGTRLTVT.

This clone has more than one count but fewer than ten. The CDR3 region is CASSRQNNEQFF. For the CDR3, the DNA is TGCGCCAGCAGCCGACAGAACAATGAGCAGTTCTTC. The rearrangement links TRBV5-1 to TRBJ2-1; D perhaps matches TRBD1 (5 bases). Trimming removed 4 bases at V and 5 bases at J, with 7 bases between. Looked up from germline, CDR1 is SGHRS and CDR2 is YFSETQ. The CDR3 contains 12 residues.

This clone has only a few counts. Other DNA sequences within the sample encode an identical CDR3. The gene calls are TRBV5-4 and TRBJ1-2; 7 bases map to TRBD1. J gave up 6 bases and V 2 bases, and 1 base lay outside the gene matches. This CDR3 contains 12 residues. Germline lookup yields CDR1 SGHNT and CDR2 YYREEE (reference sequence). CDR3: CASSFDRDGYTF. The DNA for the CDR3 is TGTGCCAGCAGCTTCGACAGGGATGGCTACACCTTC.

This chain uses TRBV2 with TRBJ2-5, with D possibly matching TRBD2 (5 bases). Between the trimmed V and J ends, which lost 7 bases and 4 bases, there was a span of 10 bases. The CDR3 contains 12 residues. Per the germline V gene, CDR1 is SNHLY and CDR2 is FYNNEI. The CDR3 protein is CASTGVAETQYF. The CDR3 region has the DNA TGTGCCAGCACCGGGGTAGCAGAGACCCAGTACTTC.

DNA for the CDR3: TGTGCCAGCAGTCCCGGGACAGATATAGATCAGCCCCAGCATTTT. This gives the protein CASSPGTDIDQPQHF. This chain connects TRBV27 to TRBJ1-5, with TRBD1 matching 7 bases. Germline-derived CDR1 and CDR2 are MNHEY and SMNVEV (reference sequence). CDR3 size: 15 residues. V lost 5 bases, J lost 5 bases, and 9 bases stayed unmatched.

The gene calls are TRBV28 and TRBJ1-5; D is possibly TRBD1 (6 bases). V was cut by 4 bases and J by 3 bases, with 16 bases left in between. The V gene's germline CDR1 is MDHEN and CDR2 SYDVKM. The CDR3 consists of 16 residues. The CDR3 DNA follows: TGTGCCAGCAGTTCGATCAGGGGAAAGGTCAATCAGCCCCAGCATTTT. It encodes CASSSIRGKVNQPQHF.

The chain combines TRBV7-6 with TRBJ1-5; D is perhaps TRBD1 (6 bases). Trimming removed 5 bases from V and 1 base from J, with 9 bases in between. The CDR3 length is 14 residues. Germline V CDR1 and CDR2: SGHVS, FNYEAQ. The CDR3, as DNA: TGTGCCAGCAGCCCGCAGGGGAGCAATCAGCCCCAGCATTTT. Protein product: CASSPQGSNQPQHF.

The rearrangement links TRBV4-2 to TRBJ2-3; 9 bases agree with TRBD2. The CDR3 has 16 amino acids. The J segment lost 4 bases and the V segment lost 0 bases, leaving 5 bases of the junction unmatched. CDR1 LGHNA and CDR2 YNFKEQ come from the germline V gene. The CDR3, as DNA: TGTGCCAGCAGCCAAGATCCGGCGGGGGGGTCAGATACGCAGTATTTT. It translates to CASSQDPAGGSDTQYF.

V gene TRBV29-1 combines with J gene TRBJ1-1; no reliable D call. The CDR3 is made up of 14 amino acids. Looked up from germline, CDR1 is SQVTM and CDR2 is ANQGSEA. V was clipped by 6 bases and J by 1 base, with 15 bases between them. Written as DNA, the CDR3 is TGCAGCGTGTTCCCATTGCGCCAGAACACTGAAGCTTTCTTT. It encodes CSVFPLRQNTEAFF.